The 24 T cell receptor beta chains reported below all come from one sample, sequenced in a study of T-cell memory formation after mild COVID-19. TCRdb processed the 5' RACE reads anew with MiXCR; each CDR3 protein has one entry. Found here are fewer than 600,000 distinct CDR3 sequences, less than 25% of them singletons; the top ten hold roughly 8.1%. Sequenced material: PBMCs or a T cell subset sorted from them (not recorded which). Receptors originate from an adult woman who had mild COVID-19 (a few samples of this study predate the infection). Cell type and time point are not known.

This chain connects TRBV5-1 to TRBJ1-6; D gene ambiguous. The CDR3 covers 14 residues. V was clipped by 6 bases and J by 7 bases, with 14 bases between them. The V gene's germline CDR1 is SGHRS and CDR2 YFSETQ. CDR3 sequence reads: CASKSGGPNSPLHF. The DNA for the CDR3 is TGCGCCAGCAAGTCGGGAGGTCCAAATTCACCCCTCCACTTT.

This clonotype was counted at least ten times. This chain links TRBV24-1 with TRBJ2-5; D ambiguous. V lost 2 bases to trimming and J lost 1 base, with 4 bases between them. Germline V gene lookup returns CDR1 KGHDR and CDR2 SFDVKD. The CDR3 loop spans 13 amino acids. DNA of the CDR3: TGTGCCACCAGTGATTCCCTCCAAGAGACCCAGTACTTC. This encodes CATSDSLQETQYF.

V and J are TRBV19 and TRBJ1-1, with 7 bases matching TRBD1. Germline CDR1 and CDR2: LNHDA and SQIVND (reference sequence). CDR3 size: 13 residues. The V segment lost 7 bases and the J segment 4 bases; nucleotides outside the gene matches: 6. CDR3 amino acids: CASTSGGSTEAFF. In DNA, the CDR3 is TGTGCCAGTACCTCAGGGGGGAGCACTGAAGCTTTCTTT.

This clonotype was recorded a few times. J is TRBJ2-1 and V is TRBV7-8; D is possibly TRBD2 (7 bases). CDR3 length equals 14 residues. Germline V gene sequence: CDR1 SGHVS, CDR2 FQNEAQ. V lost 3 bases, J lost 7 bases, and 13 bases lay in between. CDR3 protein: CASSFVAGANEQFF. The CDR3 DNA reads TGTGCCAGCAGCTTCGTGGCGGGGGCTAATGAGCAGTTCTTC.

This clonotype was seen more than once but under ten times. CDR3: CASSQLTKRQVSRGPRHEQFF. CDR3 coding DNA: TGTGCCAGCAGCCAACTTACTAAAAGACAGGTTTCGCGAGGGCCTCGACATGAGCAGTTCTTC. The chain carries TRBV3-1 and TRBJ2-1; TRBD1 might be the D (6 bases). V shed 2 bases and J shed 8 bases, with 34 bases lying between them. The CDR3 extends over 21 amino acids. Germline CDR1 LGHDT, CDR2 YNNKEL (reference sequence).

This clonotype was counted only a few times. V is TRBV7-9 and J is TRBJ2-1; D unresolved. Germline loops: CDR1 SEHNR, CDR2 FQNEAQ (reference sequence). Trimming shortened V by 2 bases and J by 6 bases, and 8 bases separated the two germline ends. The CDR3 has 13 amino acids. This CDR3 reads CASSLSLVNEQFF. The CDR3 coding sequence is TGTGCCAGCAGCTTAAGTTTAGTCAATGAGCAGTTCTTC.

This clonotype was detected only a few times. The chain combines TRBV5-1 with TRBJ1-6; the D gene is possibly TRBD1 (6 bases). CDR1 and CDR2 (germline): SGHRS, YFSETQ. This CDR3 contains 16 residues. V was trimmed by 0 bases and J by 2 bases, leaving 9 bases between them. The CDR3 nucleotides read TGCGCCAGCAGCTTGGGACAGGATGCCTATAATTCACCCCTCCACTTT. Protein sequence: CASSLGQDAYNSPLHF. Combining the CDR3 with reference TRBV5-1 and TRBJ1-6 gives the whole variable domain KAGVTQTPRYLIKTRGQQVTLSCSPISGHRSVSWYQQTPGQGLQFLFEYFSETQRNKGNFPGRFSGRQFSNSRSEMNVSTLELGDSALYLCASSLGQDAYNSPLHFGNGTRLTVT.

The gene calls are TRBV7-9 and TRBJ1-4; D is perhaps TRBD1 (5 bases). Looked up from germline, CDR1 is SEHNR and CDR2 is FQNEAQ (reference sequence). V was shortened by 3 bases and J by 6 bases, with 8 bases between the two germline ends. The CDR3 runs to 13 residues. The CDR3 reads CASSFPGHEKLFF. The CDR3 DNA is TGTGCCAGCAGCTTCCCAGGGCATGAAAAACTGTTTTTT.

V and J are TRBV9 and TRBJ1-6, with 7 bases matching TRBD1. In germline, CDR1 is SGDLS, CDR2 YYNGEE. The J segment lost 10 bases and the V segment lost 9 bases, leaving 13 bases of the junction unmatched. This CDR3 spans 14 amino acids. The CDR3 sequence: CATSDGDSRSPLHF. CDR3 sequence (DNA): TGTGCCACCAGTGACGGGGACAGTAGGTCACCCCTCCACTTT.

The rearrangement links TRBV29-1 to TRBJ2-2; D may be TRBD1 (6 bases). In germline, CDR1 is SQVTM, CDR2 ANQGSEA. The length of the CDR3 is 14 residues. V was trimmed by 6 bases and J by 1 base, leaving 12 bases between them. The chain's CDR3 is CSVLGTLNTGELFF. For the CDR3, the DNA is TGCAGCGTCCTCGGGACACTGAACACCGGGGAGCTGTTTTTT.

This clonotype appeared many times. The chain links TRBV5-1 to TRBJ2-1; TRBD2 matches 8 bases. In germline, CDR1 is SGHRS, CDR2 YFSETQ. The CDR3 totals 16 residues. J was trimmed by 7 bases and V by 0 bases; bases with no gene match: 9. The CDR3: CASSLEGTRYRNEQFF. The CDR3 nucleotides read TGCGCCAGCAGCTTGGAGGGGACTAGATATAGGAATGAGCAGTTCTTC.

In its sample, this clonotype was seen a few times. The rearrangement joins TRBV13 to TRBJ2-7, with D possibly being TRBD1 or TRBD2 (5 bases each). The CDR3 is made up of 14 amino acids. The V gene's germline CDR1 is PRHDT and CDR2 FYEKMQ (reference sequence). Trimming removed 4 bases from V and 3 bases from J, with 13 bases in between. CDR3 nucleotide sequence: TGTGCCAGCAGCTCCGGGACGGCGCTCTACGAGCAGTACTTC. It specifies CASSSGTALYEQYF.

The rearrangement joins TRBV15 to TRBJ2-7, with D maybe TRBD1 (6 bases). Trimming cost V 6 bases and J 0 bases, with 15 bases left between them. CDR3 length: 15 amino acids. From germline, CDR1 is LNHNV and CDR2 YYDKDF (reference sequence). CDR3 DNA: TGTGCCACCAGTCCTTCAGGGGATAGCTCCTACGAGCAGTACTTC. This translates into CATSPSGDSSYEQYF.

This clonotype was observed at least ten times. The J gene is TRBJ2-7, the V gene TRBV7-2, with D perhaps being TRBD1 or TRBD2 (5 bases each). This CDR3 is built from 13 residues. CDR1 SGHTA and CDR2 FQGNSA come from the germline V gene. Trimming left V 4 bases short and J 0 bases short, with 7 bases between. CDR3 region: CASSWGSSYEQYF. CDR3 sequence (DNA): TGTGCCAGCAGCTGGGGGTCCTCCTACGAGCAGTACTTC.

V is TRBV7-8 and J is TRBJ1-1; a possible D gene is TRBD1 (6 bases). Trimming shortened V by 4 bases and J by 0 bases, and 12 bases separated the two germline ends. CDR1 SGHVS and CDR2 FQNEAQ come from the germline V gene. The CDR3 covers 15 residues. The CDR3 region has the DNA TGTGCCAGCAGCTACAATACAGGGCTGAACACTGAAGCTTTCTTT. This codes for CASSYNTGLNTEAFF. The complete variable domain, with remaining parts taken from reference TRBV7-8 and TRBJ1-1, reads GAGVSQSPRYKVAKRGQDVALRCDPISGHVSLFWYQQALGQGPEFLTYFQNEAQLDKSGLPSDRFFAERPEGSVSTLKIQRTQQEDSAVYLCASSYNTGLNTEAFFGQGTRLTVV.

The chain couples TRBV20-1 to TRBJ1-2; D ambiguous. This CDR3 region has 15 residues. The germline gives CDR1 DFQATT, CDR2 SNEGSKA (reference sequence). Trimming left V 1 base short and J 4 bases short, with 16 bases between. CDR3: CSARGITSPGYGYTF. The CDR3 DNA is TGCAGTGCTAGAGGGATCACCTCCCCGGGCTATGGCTACACCTTC.

The rearrangement links TRBV7-2 to TRBJ1-2; D is unresolved. V dropped 5 bases and J dropped 2 bases, with 18 bases sitting between them. Germline assignment: CDR1 SGHTA and CDR2 FQGNSA. This CDR3 spans 16 amino acids. The CDR3 is CASSPAARAQNYGYTF. CDR3 bases: TGTGCCAGCAGCCCCGCGGCGAGGGCTCAAAACTATGGCTACACCTTC.

The chain combines TRBV29-1 with TRBJ2-5; TRBD1 aligns across 7 bases. The CDR3 is 13 residues long. CDR1 and CDR2 (germline): SQVTM, ANQGSEA. V was pared by 5 bases and J by 4 bases, with 7 bases of the junction left unmatched. The DNA of the CDR3 is TGCAGCGTTCAAGGGGGCGCGGGAGAGACCCAGTACTTC. It codes for CSVQGGAGETQYF.

The rearrangement links TRBV19 to TRBJ2-3; 9 bases align to TRBD2. Per germline, CDR1 LNHDA and CDR2 SQIVND (reference sequence). The CDR3 spans 18 residues. V lost 3 bases, J lost 0 bases, and 10 bases stayed unmatched. In DNA, the CDR3 is TGTGCCAGTAGTATCCCCCCTGCTCTAGCGGGGAGCACAGATACGCAGTATTTT. This gives the protein CASSIPPALAGSTDTQYF.

The chain uses TRBV24-1 and TRBJ2-1; either TRBD1 or TRBD2 may supply D (6 bases each). Deletions cut 6 bases from V and 8 bases from J, with 19 bases between. Per germline, CDR1 KGHDR and CDR2 SFDVKD. The CDR3 has 15 residues. CDR3 coding DNA: TGTGCCACCAGTAGTCCGAGGGGGGCTGAGTATGAGCAGTTCTTC. It encodes CATSSPRGAEYEQFF.

This sequence joins TRBV5-1 and TRBJ2-2, with D tentatively TRBD1 or TRBD2 (5 bases each). With 3 bases removed from V and 3 bases from J, the gap between germline ends came to 18 bases. Germline loops: CDR1 SGHRS, CDR2 YFSETQ. The CDR3 totals 17 residues. The CDR3 region has the DNA TGCGCCAGCAGCTCTGGGGGACCGCTAGTGGACACCGGGGAGCTGTTTTTT. Translating it yields CASSSGGPLVDTGELFF.

The V call is TRBV4-1, the J call TRBJ2-7; D could derive from TRBD1 or TRBD2 (7 bases each). This CDR3 comprises 15 residues. Germline assignment: CDR1 MGHRA and CDR2 YSYEKL. Trimming took off 1 base at V and 4 bases at J, with 14 bases between the two ends. The CDR3, as DNA: TGCGCCAGCAGCCAAGCGGCAGGGGGGGAATACGAGCAGTACTTC. Translating gives CASSQAAGGEYEQYF.

A single count supports this clonotype. The chain is built from TRBV3-1 and TRBJ2-3; the match to TRBD2 covers 9 bases. The junction had 8 bases not matched to a gene; V was cut back by 4 bases and J by 6 bases. The CDR3 is made up of 15 amino acids. Germline V lookup: CDR1 LGHDT, CDR2 YNNKEL (reference sequence). CDR3 amino acids: CASSPWGGGADTQYF. DNA of the CDR3: TGTGCCAGCAGCCCCTGGGGCGGGGGGGCCGATACGCAGTATTTT.

This clonotype was seen a handful of times. The chain has TRBV10-3 and TRBJ1-1, with 7 bases fitting TRBD1. Germline V CDR1 and CDR2: ENHRY, SYGVKD. The CDR3 has 13 amino acids. V dropped 3 bases and J dropped 5; count of bases not matched to a gene: 3. The CDR3 bases are TGTGCCATCAGTGAACAGGACAGGACTGAAGCTTTCTTT. Translated: CAISEQDRTEAFF.